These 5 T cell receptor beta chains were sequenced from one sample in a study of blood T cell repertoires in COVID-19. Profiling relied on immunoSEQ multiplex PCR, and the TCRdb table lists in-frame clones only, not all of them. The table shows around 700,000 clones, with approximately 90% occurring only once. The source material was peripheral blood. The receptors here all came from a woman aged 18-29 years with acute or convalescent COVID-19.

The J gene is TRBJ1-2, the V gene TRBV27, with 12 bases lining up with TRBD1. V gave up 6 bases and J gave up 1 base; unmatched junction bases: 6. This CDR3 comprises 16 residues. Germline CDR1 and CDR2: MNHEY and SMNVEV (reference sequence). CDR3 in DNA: TGTGCCAGCAGGCGGGACAGGGGGCTTAGTAACTATGGCTACACCTTC. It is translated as CASRRDRGLSNYGYTF.

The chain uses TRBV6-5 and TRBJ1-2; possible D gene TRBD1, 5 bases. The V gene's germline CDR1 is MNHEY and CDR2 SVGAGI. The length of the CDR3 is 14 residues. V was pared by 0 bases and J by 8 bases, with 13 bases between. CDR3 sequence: CASSYSTGEGGYTF. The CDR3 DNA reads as TGTGCCAGCAGTTACTCCACAGGCGAAGGAGGCTACACCTTC.

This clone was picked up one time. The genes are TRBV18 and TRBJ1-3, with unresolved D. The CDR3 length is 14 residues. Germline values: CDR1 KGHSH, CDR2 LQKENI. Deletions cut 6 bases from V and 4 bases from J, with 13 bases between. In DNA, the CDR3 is TGTGCCAGCTCCCCCCCGTCTTTGGGAAACACCATATATTTT. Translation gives CASSPPSLGNTIYF. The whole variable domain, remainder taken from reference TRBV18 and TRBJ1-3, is NAGVMQNPRHLVRRRGQEARLRCSPMKGHSHVYWYRQLPEEGLKFMVYLQKENIIDESGMPKERFSAEFPKEGPSILRIQQVVRGDSAAYFCASSPPSLGNTIYFGEGSWLTVV.

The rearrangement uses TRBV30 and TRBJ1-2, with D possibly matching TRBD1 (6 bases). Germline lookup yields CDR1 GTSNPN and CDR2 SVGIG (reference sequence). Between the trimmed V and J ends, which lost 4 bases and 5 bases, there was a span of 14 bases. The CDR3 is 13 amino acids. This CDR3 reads CAWKPGTRYGYTF. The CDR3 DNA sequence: TGTGCCTGGAAACCGGGGACAAGATATGGCTACACCTTC.

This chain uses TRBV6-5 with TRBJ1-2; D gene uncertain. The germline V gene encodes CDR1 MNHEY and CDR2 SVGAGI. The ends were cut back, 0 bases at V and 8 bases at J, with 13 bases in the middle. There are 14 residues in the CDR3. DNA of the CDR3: TGTGCCAGCAGTTACTCGGAGGGCGGGGTCGGCTACACCTTC. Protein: CASSYSEGGVGYTF.